The present T cell receptor (beta chain) was sequenced within a study of PD-1 blockade in classical Hodgkin lymphoma. General study results and limits: TCR diversity at baseline was reported to be reduced in newly diagnosed patients relative to healthy donors. CD4+ TCR diversity, unlike CD8+, climbed significantly by C4D1.

A word on this clone: Its antigen is unidentified.

Every patient had relapsed following autologous stem cell transplantation, and cohorts differed in brentuximab vedotin exposure. Complete response, partial response or progressive disease was recorded as best response. Here immunoSEQ multiplex PCR was the method, and the copy in TCRdb shows in-frame clones only, minus some. In the table there are about 93,000 clones, roughly 81% of which are singletons. The germline gives CDR1 SNHLY, CDR2 FYNNEI. The CDR3 loop spans 14 amino acids. Trimming left V 1 base short and J 5 bases short, with 9 bases between. This chain connects TRBV2 to TRBJ1-5; D call uncertain. This receptor was taken from a human donor with classical Hodgkin lymphoma. This specimen consisted of peripheral blood mononuclear cells (PBMCs), obtained before the second cycle of nivolumab. CDR3 bases: TGTGCCAGCAGTGAAGTTAGTATCGATCAGCCCCAGCATTTT. It translates to CASSEVSIDQPQHF.